The T cell receptor (beta chain) under discussion was sequenced for a study of blood T cells in healthy people across ages. Whole-study findings and limits: TCR beta diversity, measured per million T cells, fell in a roughly linear way with age.

A sample-barcoded 5' primer and a J-beta primer mix were used in a second PCR of about 6 to 11 cycles. Sequencing of every sample gave 2.5 million or more CDR3-containing paired-end reads. TCRdb processed the 5' RACE reads anew with MiXCR; each CDR3 protein has one entry. The sample gives some 1.5 million distinct CDR3 sequences, roughly 43% of which show up once; about 4% is in the top ten. The CDR3 length is 17 residues. V was shortened by 4 bases and J by 0 bases, with 13 bases between the two germline ends. Note on this clonotype: Its antigen is unknown.

The sequencing sample was made of blood. The sequence was obtained from a woman aged 18-30 years in good health. V gene TRBV12-3 or TRBV12-4 combines with J gene TRBJ2-6, with D possibly being TRBD1 (5 bases). DNA for the CDR3: TGTGCCAGCAGTTCCCGACAGTCCTACTCTGGGGCCAACGTCCTGACTTTC. The encoded protein is CASSSRQSYSGANVLTF.